The TCR beta chain described here comes from a study of T cells after yellow fever vaccination. This clonotype was picked up many times. Antigen unknown. Study results and caveats: Researchers noted that a small share of clonotypes showed up in both CD4 and CD8 compartments. It was a weaker secondary response, yet one that peaked faster, at day 5 versus 15.

Germline V lookup: CDR1 GTSNPN, CDR2 SVGIG (reference sequence). There are 14 residues in the CDR3. V was cut by 6 bases and J by 0 bases, with 9 bases left in between. Universal primer sites and UMIs were introduced during 5'RACE template-switching synthesis of TCR cDNA. One entry per CDR3 protein, called by TCRdb with MiXCR from the 5' RACE reads. The data show about 50,000 distinct CDR3 sequences, roughly 7.3% seen once. The clonotype originates from a man younger than 35 who received the YFV17D yellow fever vaccine. The specimen was CD8+ T cells sorted from PBMCs, collected less than 16 days after the first yellow fever vaccination. The rearrangement joins TRBV30 to TRBJ2-6, with D uncertain. The CDR3 DNA reads TGTGCCTGCCAGAAAGACTCTGGGGCCAACGTCCTGACTTTC. This gives the protein CACQKDSGANVLTF.